This T cell receptor (beta chain) was recorded in a study of blood T cell repertoires in COVID-19. J was trimmed by 2 bases and V by 4 bases; bases with no gene match: 7. The CDR3 totals 16 residues. CDR1 is SGHRS and CDR2 is YFSETQ in the germline V gene. The repertoire was sequenced with immunoSEQ multiplex PCR; TCRdb's copy has only in-frame clones and lacks some. The sample has around 65,000 clones; roughly 84% are singletons. Input material: peripheral blood. This rearrangement joins TRBV5-1 to TRBJ2-3; TRBD2 aligns across 10 bases. This clonotype originated in a woman of 80 years or more with active or convalescent COVID-19. The CDR3 bases are TGCGCCAGCAGCCGTGGACTAGCGGACCTCACAGATACGCAGTATTTT. Translation gives CASSRGLADLTDTQYF.